Sequencing of this T cell receptor beta chain was carried out in a study of cytomegalovirus exposure and HLA in healthy donors. The PCR used 60 Vbeta and 13 Jbeta primers. TCRdb's table, derived via immunoSEQ multiplex PCR, lists solely in-frame clones and lacks some. The repertoire holds 100,000 to 150,000 clones, with around 83% as singletons. Study-level points and caveats: A later analysis found most CMV-associated TCR beta chains apparently HLA-restricted. Most observed TCR sequences were rare, whereas some public TCRs were detected in many donors.

As regards this clone: What it binds is not known.

Germline CDR1 reads SGHDN; CDR2 reads FVKESK. Losses at the gene ends were 0 bases for V and 3 bases for J; bases not matched to a gene: 17. CDR3 length: 21 amino acids. The sequenced material came from PBMCs. This clonotype was sampled from a woman in her forties or fifties in good health and CMV-seropositive. J is TRBJ2-5 and V is TRBV14, with TRBD2 matching 12 bases. The CDR3 is CASSQEISFPWASGREETQYF. CDR3 DNA sequence: TGTGCCAGCAGCCAAGAAATTTCGTTCCCGTGGGCTAGCGGGAGGGAAGAGACCCAGTACTTC. Based on the CDR3 plus reference TRBV14 and TRBJ2-5, the full variable domain is EAGVTQFPSHSVIEKGQTVTLRCDPISGHDNLYWYRRVMGKEIKFLLHFVKESKQDESGMPNNRFLAERTGGTYSTLKVQPAELEDSGVYFCASSQEISFPWASGREETQYFGPGTRLLVL.